These 10 T cell receptor beta chains came from one sample sequenced in a study of regulatory T cells in long-lasting Graves disease. The time point denotes: newly diagnosed GD, antithyroid drugs for less than 3 months. PBMC-derived RNA was used for the TCR library. iRepertoire HTBI primers and Arm-PCR of CDR3 regions built TCR beta libraries. TCRdb analysed the multiplex PCR reads with MiXCR anew, one entry per CDR3 protein. This table has 580,000 or so distinct CDR3 sequences, about 16% appearing once. These records were also assigned to another study, of T cells in Graves' hyperthyroidism and ophthalmopathy.

Sequencing was performed on peripheral blood mononuclear cells (PBMCs), taken at new diagnosis, from a patient treated with antithyroid drugs. The source is a young man with Graves disease.

This clonotype has a count of ten or more. The chain links TRBV28 to TRBJ2-7; tentatively, D is TRBD1 (6 bases). The CDR3 is 14 amino acids. CDR1 and CDR2 from the germline V gene are MDHEN and SYDVKM. Trimming left V 7 bases short and J 1 base short, with 14 bases between. This CDR3 reads CASTPPGQSYEQYF. The CDR3, as DNA: TGTGCCAGCACCCCACCGGGACAATCCTACGAGCAGTACTTC.

This clonotype is a singleton in its sample. The junction shows a germline mismatch at one end, possibly a read error. This chain connects TRBV9 to TRBJ2-3; 7 nucleotides agree with TRBD1. The CDR3 loop spans 14 amino acids. In germline, CDR1 is SGDLS, CDR2 YYNGEE. In nucleotides, the CDR3 is TGTGCCAGCACCTCGGACAGGCCCACAGATGCGCAGTATTTT. Translation gives CASTSDRPTDAQYF.

This clonotype has ten or more counts. The gene calls are TRBV12-3 or TRBV12-4 and TRBJ1-2; D is undetermined. V was shortened by 10 bases and J by 4 bases, with 16 bases between the two germline ends. The CDR3 consists of 13 residues. CDR3 residues: CATTGGNPYGYTF. As DNA, the CDR3 is TGTGCCACAACCGGAGGAAACCCCTATGGCTACACCTTC.

There are a few counts of this clonotype. V usage is TRBV11-3 and J usage is TRBJ2-3; 10 bases line up with TRBD2. Losses at the gene ends were 5 bases for V and 0 bases for J; bases not matched to a gene: 8. CDR3 length equals 17 residues. In germline, CDR1 is SGHNT, CDR2 YENEEA. The CDR3 DNA is TGTGCCAGCAGCAGCTCTAGCGGGAGCGGGAGCACAGATACGCAGTATTTT. Translation: CASSSSSGSGSTDTQYF.

This clonotype was counted only a few times. The chain has TRBV15 and TRBJ2-1; D is perhaps TRBD1 or TRBD2 (5 bases each). Germline CDR1 LNHNV, CDR2 YYDKDF (reference sequence). V lost 8 bases and J lost 8, with 16 bases in between. The CDR3 covers 13 residues. CDR3 sequence (DNA): TGTGCCACCGCTGAGGGGTTGTTGGATGAGCAGTTCTTC. Amino acid sequence: CATAEGLLDEQFF.

This chain links TRBV9 with TRBJ2-7, with TRBD1 matching over 10 bases. The CDR3 covers 15 residues. The V gene's germline CDR1 is SGDLS and CDR2 YYNGEE. V dropped 1 base and J dropped 2; count of bases not matched to a gene: 3. The CDR3 loop is CASSVSGQGAYEQYF. CDR3 bases: TGTGCCAGCAGCGTATCCGGACAGGGGGCCTACGAGCAGTACTTC.

Note on this clonotype: This likely traces to a read error, being one base from a far larger clone. The V and J genes are TRBV28 and TRBJ2-4, with D maybe TRBD2 (6 bases). Germline V lookup: CDR1 MDHEN, CDR2 SYDVKM. Trimming took off 8 bases at V and 13 bases at J, with 21 bases between the two ends. The CDR3 consists of 13 residues. The CDR3 region is CASGGYSYNEQYF. CDR3 DNA: TGTGCCAGCGGGGGGTACTCCTACAATGAGCAGTACTTC.

This clonotype was recorded many times. V is TRBV20-1 and J is TRBJ2-3; TRBD1 or TRBD2 may be the D gene (7 bases each). The V gene's germline CDR1 is DFQATT and CDR2 SNEGSKA (reference sequence). This CDR3 has 15 amino acids. With 4 bases removed from V and 3 bases from J, the gap between germline ends came to 17 bases. The CDR3 sequence is CSATSGGSGTDTQYF. The CDR3 DNA is TGCAGTGCTACTTCAGGGGGTAGCGGGACAGATACGCAGTATTTT.

The rearrangement links TRBV4-1 to TRBJ2-1; D may match TRBD1 or TRBD2 (5 bases each). The CDR3 spans 17 residues. The ends were cut back, 3 bases at V and 0 bases at J, with 15 bases in the middle. Per the germline V gene, CDR1 is MGHRA and CDR2 is YSYEKL. The CDR3 DNA is TGCGCCAGCAGCCATCCCACTAAGAGGGGCTCCTACAATGAGCAGTTCTTC. Encoded protein: CASSHPTKRGSYNEQFF.

This clonotype has ten or more counts. The J gene is TRBJ1-2, the V gene TRBV12-3 or TRBV12-4; tentatively, D is TRBD1 (6 bases). V was pared by 5 bases and J by 4 bases, with 23 bases between. The length of the CDR3 is 17 residues. CDR3 nucleotides: TGTGCCAGCAGTACCATAGGGGGAGTGGGGAATCCCTATGGCTACACCTTC. As protein: CASSTIGGVGNPYGYTF.